Sequencing of this T cell receptor (beta chain) was carried out in a study of blood T cells in healthy people across ages. Study observations and caveats: Age brought a roughly linear fall in TCR beta diversity measured per million T cells. Diversity figures based on one million T cells were deemed too low.

Combining a sample-barcoded 5' primer with a J-beta primer mix, a second PCR ran for about 7 to 11 cycles. The template-switch adaptor, which had 12 random nucleotides, put a tag on each cDNA molecule. MiXCR was run by TCRdb on the 5' RACE reads, yielding one entry per CDR3 protein. In the table there are some 1.4 million distinct CDR3 sequences, 42% of which are singletons. A note on this clonotype: Its antigen is unidentified.

Sample donors were healthy Caucasian individuals that came from Russia, aged roughly 6 to 100. The sequencing input was blood. This TCR was sampled from a woman younger than 30 in good health.

CDR3 loop: CASSDPGVGFEQFF. CDR3 DNA: TGTGCCAGCAGTGACCCAGGTGTAGGGTTTGAGCAGTTCTTC. V gene TRBV2 combines with J gene TRBJ2-1, with D unresolved. V lost 3 bases and J lost 9, with 15 bases in between. This CDR3 comprises 14 residues. Germline V gene data show CDR1 as SNHLY and CDR2 as FYNNEI.